The 5 T cell receptor beta chains given below trace back to one sample, sequenced in a study of B cell selection in AIRE deficiency. Using immunoSEQ multiplex PCR, the repertoire was profiled, and TCRdb retains in-frame clones only, with some absent. Seen here are some 24,000 clones, 95% to 97% observed once, and the top ten hold around 0.19%. The sorted conventional CD4 T cells were gated as CD4+CD127+. Sequencing input: conventional CD4+ T cells sorted from PBMCs. These receptor sequences come from a human donor with AIRE deficiency.

This rearrangement joins TRBV10-3 to TRBJ1-1; a weak D match, TRBD1 (5 bases). Germline lookup yields CDR1 ENHRY and CDR2 SYGVKD. This CDR3 is 14 amino acids long. The V gene lost 3 bases and the J gene lost 3 bases, with 11 bases spanning the gap. In DNA form, the CDR3 reads TGTGCCATCAGTGAACGGGGGGGGGACACTGAAGCTTTCTTT. Translated: CAISERGGDTEAFF.

This chain connects TRBV7-2 to TRBJ2-7; 13 bases are a match to TRBD2. This CDR3 is 15 amino acids long. The V gene end was trimmed by 5 bases and the J gene end by 1 base; junction bases not matched to a gene: 2. CDR1 SGHTA and CDR2 FQGNSA come from the germline V gene. The CDR3 nucleotides read TGTGCCAGCAGCCGGACTAGCGGGGGATCCTACGAGCAGTACTTC. Translated: CASSRTSGGSYEQYF.

The DNA of the CDR3 is TGTGCCAGCAGTAGGGGGTTTGGGCAGTTCTTC. This codes for CASSRGFGQFF. This chain joins TRBV7-3 and TRBJ2-1; a weak D match, TRBD1 (6 bases). The germline gives CDR1 SGHTA, CDR2 FQGTGA. The CDR3 sequence is 11 residues long. The V gene lost 6 bases and the J gene lost 12 bases, with 12 bases spanning the gap.

The V call is TRBV28, the J call TRBJ1-1, with D unresolved. The V gene's germline CDR1 is MDHEN and CDR2 SYDVKM. V dropped 8 bases and J dropped 0 bases, with 7 bases sitting between them. This CDR3 is 12 amino acids long. Written as DNA, the CDR3 is TGTGCCAGCTTTATTCTGAACACTGAAGCTTTCTTT. It yields the protein CASFILNTEAFF. The full variable domain, rest sourced from reference TRBV28 and TRBJ1-1, is DVKVTQSSRYLVKRTGEKVFLECVQDMDHENMFWYRQDPGLGLRLIYFSYDVKMKEKGDIPEGYSVSREKKERFSLILESASTNQTSMYLCASFILNTEAFFGQGTRLTVV.

The chain joins TRBV28 to TRBJ1-5; D remains unclear. Germline V gene lookup returns CDR1 MDHEN and CDR2 SYDVKM. The CDR3 totals 14 residues. The ends were cut back, 6 bases at V and 4 bases at J, with 13 bases in the middle. The CDR3 protein is CASSPGLVNQPQHF. CDR3 in DNA: TGTGCCAGCAGCCCCGGGTTGGTTAATCAGCCCCAGCATTTT.